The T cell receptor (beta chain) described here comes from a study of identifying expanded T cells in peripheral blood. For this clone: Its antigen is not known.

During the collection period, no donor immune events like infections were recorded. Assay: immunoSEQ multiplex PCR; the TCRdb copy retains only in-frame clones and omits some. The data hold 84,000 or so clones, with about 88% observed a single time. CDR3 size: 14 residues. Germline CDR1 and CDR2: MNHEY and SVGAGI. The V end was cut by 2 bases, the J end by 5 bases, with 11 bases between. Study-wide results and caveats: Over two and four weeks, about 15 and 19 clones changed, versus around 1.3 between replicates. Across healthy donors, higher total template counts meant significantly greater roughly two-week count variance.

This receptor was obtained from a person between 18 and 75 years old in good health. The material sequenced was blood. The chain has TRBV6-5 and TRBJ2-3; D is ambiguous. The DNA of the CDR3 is TGTGCCAGCAGTTACGGTAGGCCCGGAGATACGCAGTATTTT. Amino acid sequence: CASSYGRPGDTQYF.